The clone carrying this T cell receptor beta chain has a handful of counts. Antigen unknown. The sample comes from a study of T cell repertoires in cytomegalovirus infection. Whole-study context: Both a matching HLA type and CMV infection were indicated by public TCR beta signatures. Study results and limitations: The study found HLA-C-restricted CMV-specific TCR beta clonotypes dominating the ex vivo response. The cumulative frequency of public TCR beta families distinguished individuals who carried CMV together with the relevant HLA.

The germline V gene has CDR1 ENHRY and CDR2 SYGVKD. There are 13 residues in the CDR3. V lost 4 bases and J 6 bases, leaving 10 bases between the germline ends. TCRdb reprocessed the reads via MiXCR and lists one record per CDR3 protein. The sample shows 500,000 or so distinct CDR3 sequences, 16% of them seen only once. The clonotype originates from a human donor in good health (CMV status not recorded). Some clones in this sample may be carry-over from other donors' samples. V gene TRBV10-3 combines with J gene TRBJ1-3, with D tentatively TRBD1 (5 bases). The specimen was CD8+ T cells from PBMCs. The CDR3 DNA reads TGTGCCATCAGTGGAGAGGGGAAAAACACCATATATTTT. This translates into CAISGEGKNTIYF.